This T cell receptor (beta chain) was obtained from a study of long-term antiretroviral therapy in people with HIV. The authors ran the immunoSEQ assay, v3.0, at survey level. Clones were sequenced by immunoSEQ multiplex PCR, and TCRdb holds only the in-frame ones, with some missing. Of over 20,000 clones listed, 87% are singletons. The CDR3 extends over 14 amino acids. V lost 6 bases and J 3 bases, leaving 17 bases between the germline ends. Germline V CDR1 and CDR2: SQVTM, ANQGSEA. All donors provided no fewer than one pre-ART and no fewer than two post-ART PBMC samples. The sequence was collected from a woman aged 45-65 years with HIV. The sequences come from unsorted PBMCs, collected 2.6 years after starting antiretroviral therapy. The chain carries TRBV29-1 and TRBJ2-5; TRBD2 might be the D (5 bases). CDR3: CSVAKGHGKETQYF. CDR3 nucleotide sequence: TGCAGCGTGGCTAAGGGTCACGGGAAAGAGACCCAGTACTTC. Full variable domain (missing parts from reference TRBV29-1 and TRBJ2-5): SAVISQKPSRDICQRGTSLTIQCQVDSQVTMMFWYRQQPGQSLTLIATANQGSEATYESGFVIDKFPISRPNLTFSTLTVSNMSPEDSSIYLCSVAKGHGKETQYFGPGTRLLVL.